This entry lists 17 T cell receptor beta chains sequenced from one sample in a study of blood T cell repertoires in COVID-19. The data were produced by immunoSEQ multiplex PCR, yet TCRdb's version contains in-frame clones alone and is incomplete. Of about 280,000 clones detected, about nine tenths appear once; the ten largest clones hold roughly 12%. The sequencing sample was made of peripheral blood. The receptors stem from a woman between 25 and 40 years old with COVID-19, enrolled during active disease.

The chain is built from TRBV6-1 and TRBJ2-1; 12 bases match TRBD2. The V and J ends lost 2 bases and 9 bases, in that order; junction bases with no gene match: 5. CDR1 is MNHNS and CDR2 is SASEGT in the germline V gene. This CDR3 region has 15 residues. Here the CDR3 reads CASSERLAGVSEQFF. The CDR3 bases are TGTGCCAGCAGTGAACGACTAGCGGGAGTCAGTGAGCAGTTCTTC.

This chain connects TRBV30 to TRBJ1-2, with TRBD1 matching over 8 bases. The V gene end was trimmed by 4 bases and the J gene end by 8 bases; junction bases not matched to a gene: 9. CDR3 length: 13 amino acids. The V gene's germline CDR1 is GTSNPN and CDR2 SVGIG (reference sequence). CDR3 DNA: TGTGCCTGGACTGTTGGACAGGGCGCGGGCTACACCTTC. This gives the protein CAWTVGQGAGYTF.

The V call is TRBV3-1 (or the pseudogene TRBV3-2), the J call TRBJ1-2; TRBD1 agrees at 8 bases. This CDR3 comprises 14 residues. CDR1 is LGHDT and CDR2 is YNNKEL in the germline V gene (reference sequence). V lost 1 base and J lost 4; bases outside the gene matches: 2. The CDR3: CASSQGTGGYGYTF. CDR3 nucleotide sequence: TGTGCCAGCAGCCAAGGTACAGGGGGCTATGGCTACACCTTC.

The chain joins TRBV4-3 to TRBJ2-1, with TRBD2 as a possible D gene (7 bases). The CDR3 consists of 15 residues. The V gene lost 4 bases and the J gene lost 0 bases, with 10 bases spanning the gap. From germline, CDR1 is LGHNA and CDR2 YSLEER. The CDR3 loop reads CASSRGGSSYNEQFF. CDR3 nucleotide sequence: TGCGCCAGCAGCCGGGGGGGCAGCTCCTACAATGAGCAGTTCTTC.

The chain combines TRBV9 with TRBJ2-2; the D gene is possibly TRBD1 (6 bases). The germline CDR1 and CDR2 sequences are SGDLS and YYNGEE. This CDR3 spans 14 amino acids. Trimming took off 3 bases at V and 5 bases at J, with 11 bases between the two ends. CDR3 bases: TGTGCCAGCAGCGACAGGGAAAGGACCGGGGAGCTGTTTTTT. Translated: CASSDRERTGELFF.

The J gene is TRBJ2-5, the V gene TRBV14; 8 bases fit TRBD1. The V gene's germline CDR1 is SGHDN and CDR2 FVKESK. V was clipped by 6 bases and J by 0 bases; unmatched bases: 6. The CDR3 loop spans 15 amino acids. CDR3 in amino acids: CASRVDREYQETQYF. Here the CDR3 DNA reads TGTGCCAGCAGGGTGGACAGGGAGTACCAAGAGACCCAGTACTTC.

V and J are TRBV10-3 and TRBJ2-7, with 8 bases aligning to TRBD1. Germline lookup yields CDR1 ENHRY and CDR2 SYGVKD. V shed 4 bases, J shed 5 bases, and the junction held 16 bases outside the gene matches. There are 17 residues in the CDR3. CDR3 DNA sequence: TGTGCCATCAGTGTCTCGGACAGGGTTAAAGAAAAGGACGAGCAGTACTTC. This codes for CAISVSDRVKEKDEQYF.

V usage is TRBV10-3 and J usage is TRBJ2-3, with 12 bases aligning to TRBD2. Unmatched junction bases numbered 2, after V lost 2 bases and J lost 5 bases. CDR1 is ENHRY, CDR2 SYGVKD, per germline. The CDR3 loop spans 15 amino acids. CDR3 DNA sequence: TGTGCCATCAGTGAGCCGGGACTAGCGGGAGATACGCAGTATTTT. Its translation is CAISEPGLAGDTQYF.

V usage is TRBV5-1 and J usage is TRBJ2-5; D perhaps matches TRBD2 (6 bases). CDR1 SGHRS and CDR2 YFSETQ come from the germline V gene. The CDR3 has 14 residues. V was clipped by 0 bases and J by 1 base, with 7 bases between them. In DNA form, the CDR3 reads TGCGCCAGCAGCTTGGGGGACTTCCAAGAGACCCAGTACTTC. It encodes CASSLGDFQETQYF.

This sequence joins TRBV28 and TRBJ2-7; D is perhaps TRBD2 (6 bases). Trimming pared 5 bases from V and 2 bases from J, leaving 16 bases between. Looked up from germline, CDR1 is MDHEN and CDR2 is SYDVKM. This CDR3 is built from 15 residues. CDR3 sequence (DNA): TGTGCCAGCAGTCTTTATGGGCGGGATACCTACGAGCAGTACTTC. Translation: CASSLYGRDTYEQYF.

The CDR3 DNA reads as TGTGCCATCAGCGCGGAGGGAAGCAATCAGCCCCAGCATTTT. As protein: CAISAEGSNQPQHF. J is TRBJ1-5 and V is TRBV10-3, with unresolved D. CDR3 length: 14 amino acids. Germline V gives CDR1 ENHRY, CDR2 SYGVKD. V was pared by 6 bases and J by 1 base, with 10 bases between.

The chain is built from TRBV19 and TRBJ1-2; perhaps TRBD1 as D (6 bases). CDR1 and CDR2 (germline): LNHDA, SQIVND (reference sequence). V lost 6 bases to trimming and J lost 4 bases, with 18 bases between them. The CDR3 covers 15 residues. The CDR3 region has the DNA TGTGCCAGTAGCCACTCCGCCGACAGGCTCTATGGCTACACCTTC. Amino acid sequence: CASSHSADRLYGYTF.

The V call is TRBV28, the J call TRBJ2-1; the D is unclear. Germline V gene sequence: CDR1 MDHEN, CDR2 SYDVKM. The CDR3 sequence is 13 residues long. Trimming took 3 bases from V and 6 from J, leaving 9 bases between them. CDR3 nucleotides: TGTGCCAGCAGTTTGAGTACCCTCAATGAGCAGTTCTTC. This encodes CASSLSTLNEQFF.

The rearrangement uses TRBV18 and TRBJ2-7, with D hard to call. This CDR3 contains 13 residues. The germline V gene has CDR1 KGHSH and CDR2 LQKENI. V shed 2 bases and J shed 6 bases, with 11 bases lying between them. CDR3 DNA: TGTGCCAGCTCACCAGAGGAGACTGCCGAGCAGTACTTC. It codes for CASSPEETAEQYF.

Here the CDR3 reads CAISDGQGGPYGYTF. Written as DNA, the CDR3 is TGTGCCATCAGTGACGGACAGGGAGGGCCCTATGGCTACACCTTC. The chain carries TRBV10-3 and TRBJ1-2, with 8 bases that match TRBD1. Germline CDR1 is ENHRY and CDR2 is SYGVKD. The CDR3 is 15 amino acids. Trimming took 3 bases from V and 4 from J; bases not matched to a gene: 7.

The chain links TRBV9 to TRBJ2-2; 13 nucleotides agree with TRBD2. This CDR3 is 16 amino acids long. Germline assignment: CDR1 SGDLS and CDR2 YYNGEE. J was trimmed by 6 bases and V by 0 bases; bases with no gene match: 2. CDR3 loop: CASSVGGLAGPGELFF. The CDR3 DNA sequence: TGTGCCAGCAGCGTAGGGGGACTAGCGGGACCCGGGGAGCTGTTTTTT. Together with reference TRBV9 and TRBJ2-2, the CDR3 gives the full variable domain: DSGVTQTPKHLITATGQRVTLRCSPRSGDLSVYWYQQSLDQGLQFLIQYYNGEERAKGNILERFSAQQFPDLHSELNLSSLELGDSALYFCASSVGGLAGPGELFFGEGSRLTVL.

Notes on this clone: Other nucleotide sequences from this sample produce the same CDR3. The chain joins TRBV6-1 to TRBJ1-2, with unresolved D. This CDR3 is built from 13 residues. Germline V gene lookup returns CDR1 MNHNS and CDR2 SASEGT. V lost 1 base to trimming and J lost 4 bases, with 7 bases between them. The CDR3 is CASSEGPGYGYTF. CDR3 DNA sequence: TGTGCCAGCAGTGAAGGGCCAGGCTATGGCTACACCTTC.